The entry that follows covers one T cell receptor (beta chain) sequence. What it recognizes is unknown. This CDR3 has 15 residues. V trimming: 4 bases; J trimming: 4 bases; junction bases outside the gene matches: 6. From germline, CDR1 is SNHLY and CDR2 FYNNEI. 13 Jbeta primers and 60 Vbeta primers were used for the PCR. TCRdb's table, derived via immunoSEQ multiplex PCR, lists solely in-frame clones and lacks some. The sample has some 160,000 clones; over 70% are singletons. These data are taken from a study of cytomegalovirus exposure and HLA in healthy donors. General observations from the study: DRB1 had the most TCR associations and HLA-C the fewest, a later analysis found, with rates varying by HLA locus.

Sequencing was carried out using PBMCs. The sequence derives from a woman aged 40 to 50 in good health and CMV-seronegative. This chain links TRBV2 with TRBJ2-2, with 7 nucleotides matching TRBD2. As DNA, the CDR3 is TGTGCCAGCAGTGTAGTTGGCGGGAGCACCGGGGAGCTGTTTTTT. Protein sequence: CASSVVGGSTGELFF.